These 20 T cell receptor beta chains came from one sample sequenced in a study of T cell responses to AZD1222 COVID-19 vaccine. Libraries were prepared by immunoSEQ multiplex PCR; TCRdb keeps only in-frame clonotypes and omits some of them. The sample gives about 50,000 clones, around 83% of which show up once; under 25% is in the top ten. The sample consisted of peripheral blood, taken on day 0 of MenACWY control vaccination. The source is an adult in good health.

The gene calls are TRBV9 and TRBJ2-7; possibly TRBD1 for D (5 bases). CDR1 and CDR2 from the germline V gene are SGDLS and YYNGEE. With 4 bases removed from V and 4 bases from J, the gap between germline ends came to 15 bases. The CDR3 length is 14 residues. This CDR3 is CASSPSPQVYEQYF. CDR3 nucleotide sequence: TGTGCCAGCAGCCCAAGCCCACAGGTATACGAGCAGTACTTC.

The chain combines TRBV9 with TRBJ1-5; tentatively, D is TRBD1 (5 bases). V was clipped by 4 bases and J by 7 bases, with 18 bases between them. This CDR3 has 15 residues. The germline CDR1 and CDR2 sequences are SGDLS and YYNGEE. CDR3 DNA sequence: TGTGCCAGCAGCCCCCACGGGGGGGTTACACAGCCCCAGCATTTT. Translated: CASSPHGGVTQPQHF.

This chain joins TRBV25-1 and TRBJ2-5; 8 nucleotides agree with TRBD1. Trimming at V came to 7 bases and at J to 5 bases, leaving 15 bases not matched to a gene. Per germline, CDR1 MGHDK and CDR2 SYGVNS. The CDR3 is made up of 16 amino acids. This chain's CDR3 is CASTPGWTGPPETQYF. The CDR3 DNA reads as TGTGCCAGCACCCCCGGCTGGACAGGGCCACCCGAGACCCAGTACTTC.

The chain recombines TRBV7-3 with TRBJ2-5, with D possibly called TRBD1 or TRBD2 (5 bases each). The CDR3 sequence is 13 residues long. V shed 5 bases and J shed 5 bases, with 12 bases lying between them. Germline CDR1 is SGHTA and CDR2 is FQGTGA. The CDR3 DNA sequence: TGTGCCAGCAGCCGGGGCTCCACCGAGACCCAGTACTTC. This translates into CASSRGSTETQYF.

This rearrangement joins TRBV2 to TRBJ2-5; maybe TRBD1 (5 bases). CDR1 SNHLY and CDR2 FYNNEI come from the germline V gene. The CDR3 is made up of 13 amino acids. The germline V and J ends were trimmed by 6 bases and 5 bases, with 13 bases remaining between them. The CDR3 DNA is TGTGCCAGCAGCCCCAGGGTTCGGGAGACCCAGTACTTC. This sequence encodes CASSPRVRETQYF.

The CDR3 sequence: CASSFRAGRSRETQYF. Written as DNA, the CDR3 is TGTGCCAGCAGCTTTAGAGCGGGGAGGAGTAGGGAGACCCAGTACTTC. This chain joins TRBV7-2 and TRBJ2-5; TRBD2 matches at 7 bases. CDR1 and CDR2 from the germline V gene are SGHTA and FQGNSA. This CDR3 comprises 16 residues. Losses at the gene ends were 3 bases for V and 5 bases for J; bases not matched to a gene: 12.

CDR3 DNA: TGTGCCAGCTCACCGATATGGACAGGGTTGGGCACAGATACGCAGTATTTT. This sequence encodes CASSPIWTGLGTDTQYF. The genes are TRBV18 and TRBJ2-3; 8 bases are shared with TRBD1. The J segment lost 1 base and the V segment lost 3 bases, leaving 9 bases of the junction unmatched. CDR1 KGHSH and CDR2 LQKENI come from the germline V gene. The CDR3 has 17 residues.

The rearrangement links TRBV24-1 to TRBJ2-3; maybe TRBD1 (6 bases). The length of the CDR3 is 16 residues. V dropped 3 bases and J dropped 4 bases, with 16 bases sitting between them. Germline V gene sequence: CDR1 KGHDR, CDR2 SFDVKD. In nucleotides, the CDR3 is TGTGCCACCAGTGATCTGTCTAGCAAGGGGGCAGATACGCAGTATTTT. The encoded protein is CATSDLSSKGADTQYF.

The rearrangement links TRBV28 to TRBJ1-1; no clear D gene. V was cut by 5 bases and J by 0 bases, with 13 bases left in between. CDR1 and CDR2 from the germline V gene are MDHEN and SYDVKM. The CDR3 has 15 amino acids. In DNA, the CDR3 is TGTGCCAGCAGTCCGACCTCGCGAATGAACACTGAAGCTTTCTTT. Protein sequence: CASSPTSRMNTEAFF.

The chain carries TRBV6-2 or TRBV6-3 and TRBJ2-1; 7 bases align to TRBD2. Germline assignment: CDR1 MNHEY and CDR2 SVGEGT. The length of the CDR3 is 17 residues. V was pared by 0 bases and J by 10 bases, with 15 bases of the junction left unmatched. CDR3 DNA sequence: TGTGCCAGCAGTTACTCGAGGCTAGCGGAGACCCCACAAGAGCAGTTCTTC. Encoded protein: CASSYSRLAETPQEQFF.

The chain combines TRBV5-6 with TRBJ1-1; D is undetermined. V was cut by 3 bases and J by 10 bases, with 13 bases left in between. The CDR3 has 12 amino acids. Germline V lookup: CDR1 SGHDT, CDR2 YYEEEE. The CDR3 DNA reads as TGTGCCAGCAGCTCGCTCAGTTCGGGAGCTTTCTTT. It translates to CASSSLSSGAFF. Supplemented by reference TRBV5-6 and TRBJ1-1, the full variable domain reads DAGVTQSPTHLIKTRGQQVTLRCSPKSGHDTVSWYQQALGQGPQFIFQYYEEEERQRGNFPDRFSGHQFPNYSSELNVNALLLGDSALYLCASSSLSSGAFFGQGTRLTVV.

The gene calls are TRBV3-1 (or the pseudogene TRBV3-2) and TRBJ1-4; 7 nucleotides agree with TRBD1. The J segment lost 6 bases and the V segment lost 4 bases, leaving 14 bases of the junction unmatched. The CDR3 totals 17 residues. Per the germline V gene, CDR1 is LGHDT and CDR2 is YNNKEL (reference sequence). The CDR3 nucleotides are TGTGCCAGCAGCCCTCGAAGTTTGACAGGGATGGATGAAAAACTGTTTTTT. This translates into CASSPRSLTGMDEKLFF.

V is TRBV5-1 and J is TRBJ2-4; weak D call: TRBD1 (5 bases). Looked up from germline, CDR1 is SGHRS and CDR2 is YFSETQ. The CDR3 spans 16 residues. V was cut by 0 bases and J by 7 bases, with 17 bases left in between. The CDR3, as DNA: TGCGCCAGCAGCTTGGAAGGAAGGGGCGGTGGGAACATTCAGTACTTC. Amino acid sequence: CASSLEGRGGGNIQYF. The variable domain in full, with the rest retrieved from reference TRBV5-1 and TRBJ2-4, is KAGVTQTPRYLIKTRGQQVTLSCSPISGHRSVSWYQQTPGQGLQFLFEYFSETQRNKGNFPGRFSGRQFSNSRSEMNVSTLELGDSALYLCASSLEGRGGGNIQYFGAGTRLSVL.

The CDR3 DNA is TGTGCCAGTAGCCTCCGAGGCAGGAGCTCCTACAATGAGCAGTTCTTC. Translated: CASSLRGRSSYNEQFF. The chain joins TRBV19 to TRBJ2-1; no firm D call. Germline V lookup: CDR1 LNHDA, CDR2 SQIVND (reference sequence). The V end lost 6 bases, the J end lost 0 bases, and 15 bases lay between the germline ends. CDR3 size: 16 residues.

This rearrangement joins TRBV29-1 to TRBJ1-2; D uncertain. The germline V gene encodes CDR1 SQVTM and CDR2 ANQGSEA. The CDR3 covers 14 residues. Trimming took 5 bases from V and 8 from J, leaving 21 bases between them. CDR3 amino acids: CSVRAVATKLGYTF. CDR3 nucleotides: TGCAGCGTTAGGGCTGTCGCGACAAAACTCGGCTACACCTTC.

J is TRBJ2-2 and V is TRBV4-2; D unclear. Germline loops: CDR1 LGHNA, CDR2 YNFKEQ. CDR3 length: 14 residues. V gave up 5 bases and J gave up 3 bases, with 10 bases separating them. CDR3 nucleotides: TGTGCCAGCAGCACCCGGCAGGACACCGGGGAGCTGTTTTTT. Its protein is CASSTRQDTGELFF.

The chain recombines TRBV11-2 with TRBJ2-5; D is unresolved. Germline-derived CDR1 and CDR2 are SGHAT and FQNNGV. V was trimmed by 5 bases and J by 7 bases, leaving 11 bases between them. This CDR3 spans 12 amino acids. The CDR3 DNA reads as TGTGCCAGCAGCCCTGGAGCCGGGACCCAGTACTTC. Translated, it gives CASSPGAGTQYF.

The chain uses TRBV12-3 or TRBV12-4 and TRBJ2-7; D remains ambiguous. CDR3 size: 13 residues. The germline V and J ends were trimmed by 4 bases and 3 bases, with 10 bases remaining between them. The CDR3: CASSYQFYYEQYF. DNA for the CDR3: TGTGCCAGCAGTTACCAATTCTACTACGAGCAGTACTTC.

The genes are TRBV28 and TRBJ1-1; no clear D gene. CDR1 is MDHEN, CDR2 SYDVKM, per germline. CDR3 length equals 12 residues. The V end lost 3 bases, the J end lost 6 bases, and 8 bases lay between the germline ends. The CDR3 nucleotides are TGTGCCAGCAGTTTCTCGGGAGCTGAAGCTTTCTTT. Protein product: CASSFSGAEAFF.

The V call is TRBV4-3, the J call TRBJ2-7; no clear D. Germline CDR1 reads LGHNA; CDR2 reads YSLEER. The V end was cut by 0 bases, the J end by 0 bases, with 6 bases between. The CDR3 is 14 amino acids. CDR3 residues: CASSQESTSYEQYF. The CDR3 region has the DNA TGCGCCAGCAGCCAAGAGAGTACCTCCTACGAGCAGTACTTC.